Sequencing of this T cell receptor (beta chain) was carried out in a study of T cells after yellow fever vaccination. With 5 bases clipped from V and 4 bases from J, the junction kept 3 bases outside the gene matches. This CDR3 is built from 13 residues. CDR1 is SQVTM, CDR2 ANQGSEA, per germline. MiXCR was run by TCRdb on the 5' RACE reads, yielding one entry per CDR3 protein. Found here are 250,000 to 300,000 distinct CDR3 sequences, around 5.2% of them singletons; the top ten hold less than 3.5%. Material: CD4+ T cells sorted from PBMCs, obtained on the day of the yellow fever booster vaccination. This sequence joins TRBV29-1 and TRBJ1-2, with TRBD1 matching over 11 bases. This TCR derives from a man aged 18 to 30 who received the YFV17D yellow fever vaccine. CDR3 sequence: CSVPGTGGYGYTF. Written as DNA, the CDR3 is TGCAGCGTTCCCGGGACAGGGGGCTATGGCTACACCTTC.